This is a list of T cell receptor beta chains from one sample in a study of cytomegalovirus exposure and HLA in healthy donors. Only in-frame clones appear in the TCRdb table, and some are missing; sequencing was by immunoSEQ multiplex PCR. The table shows tens of thousands of clones, with 70% to 85% occurring only once. The specimen sequenced was PBMCs. Every receptor here comes from a man under 40 in good health and CMV-seronegative. The CDR3 runs from the conserved cysteine through the conserved F or W. D genes are given only for firm matches. Size values are once, few and many counts, or a class for expanded clones, and some rows have none.

J gene | clone size | D gene | V gene | CDR3 DNA | CDR3 protein
TRBJ2-1 | - | - | TRBV9 | TGTGCCAGCAGCGTATTTGAGGATGAGCAGTTCTTC | CASSVFEDEQFF
TRBJ2-1 | - | TRBD1 | TRBV5-4 | TGTGCCAGCAGTCGCAGGAACAGGGGTATCAACAATGAGCAGTTCTTC | CASSRRNRGINNEQFF
TRBJ2-2 | - | - | TRBV10-2 | TGCGCCAGCACGGTGAACACCGGGGAGCTGTTTTTT | CASTVNTGELFF
TRBJ1-1 | - | - | TRBV25-1 | TGTGCCAGCAGTGAATCCGGCGGGAACACTGAAGCTTTCTTT | CASSESGGNTEAFF
TRBJ2-7 | - | TRBD2 | TRBV2 | TGTGCCAGCAGTCAAAATCCGGCGGGGGGTCCTTGGGAGCAGTACTTC | CASSQNPAGGPWEQYF
TRBJ2-7 | - | - | TRBV6-5 | TGTGCCAGCAGGTCTAGCGTGCCCTACGAGCAGTACTTC | CASRSSVPYEQYF
TRBJ2-7 | - | TRBD2 | TRBV28 | TGTGCCAGCAGTTTCGGGAGGGTTAGCTCCTACGAGCAGTACTTC | CASSFGRVSSYEQYF
TRBJ2-3 | once | TRBD2 | TRBV5-4 | TGTGCCAGCAGTCGGCGGGAGGGCCCCGATACGCAGTATTTT | CASSRREGPDTQYF
TRBJ1-2 | - | TRBD1 | TRBV4-1 | TGCGCCAGCAGCCAATCGGCCGGACAGGATGTCTATGGCTACACCTTC | CASSQSAGQDVYGYTF
TRBJ2-7 | - | TRBD2 | TRBV10-2 | TGCGCCAGCAGATCGGGACTAGCCCGCTTTAACGAGCAGTACTTC | CASRSGLARFNEQYF
TRBJ2-5 | - | - | TRBV5-1 | TGCGCCAGCAGCTTGCGATCGGCAGCGCAGGAGACCCAGTACTTC | CASSLRSAAQETQYF
TRBJ2-3 | - | - | TRBV6-5 | TGTGCCGGCGCGGGACCCACAGATACGCAGTATTTT | CAGAGPTDTQYF
TRBJ1-1 | - | - | TRBV6-5 | TGTGCCAGCAGTTCTCCCCAGGGGCGTAGAGCTTTCTTT | CASSSPQGRRAFF
TRBJ1-1 | - | TRBD1 | TRBV11-2 | TGTGCCAGCAGCTTATATCTGGACAGGGCCGCTGAAGCTTTCTTT | CASSLYLDRAAEAFF
TRBJ2-2 | few | TRBD2 | TRBV6-6 | TGTGCCAGCACTATAGCGGGAGAGAACACCGGGGAGCTGTTTTTT | CASTIAGENTGELFF
TRBJ1-4 | - | - | TRBV11-2 | TGTGCCAGCAGCCCCGCCTGGGTGGGGGCCGAAAAACTGTTTTTT | CASSPAWVGAEKLFF
TRBJ2-3 | - | - | TRBV7-9 | TGTGCCAGCAGCTCCCCGGCGGTCAGAACAGATACGCAGTATTTT | CASSSPAVRTDTQYF
TRBJ1-2 | - | - | TRBV27 | TGTGCCAGCAGGGATGCGGGGGCTGGATGGGGCTACACCTTC | CASRDAGAGWGYTF
TRBJ2-5 | - | TRBD1 | TRBV5-6 | TGTGCCAGCAGCCCAGAAGGGGGCAGGGGATTGGTAGAGACCCAGTACTTC | CASSPEGGRGLVETQYF
TRBJ1-5 | - | - | TRBV5-6 | TGTGCCAGCAGCTTGGCGAGAGACAGCATCTCAAGCAATCAGCCCCAGCATTTT | CASSLARDSISSNQPQHF
TRBJ2-1 | - | TRBD1 | TRBV2 | TGTGCCAGCAAATCCGGGACAGGGGGGTATGAGCAGTTCTTC | CASKSGTGGYEQFF
TRBJ2-5 | - | TRBD1 | TRBV2 | TGTGCCAGCATCCTCCCCCAGGGGGCAATAGCCGAAGAGACCCAGTACTTC | CASILPQGAIAEETQYF
TRBJ1-5 | - | - | TRBV30 | TGTGCCTGGAGCCCCGATCGCGGCAATCAGCCCCAGCATTTT | CAWSPDRGNQPQHF
TRBJ1-2 | few | - | TRBV18 | TGTGCCAGCTCATCCACTACAGGGCCCAACGATGGCTACACCTTC | CASSSTTGPNDGYTF
TRBJ2-7 | - | - | TRBV5-6 | TGTGCCAGCCGCTTGTTGGGGCGGGGGACAGGACAATACGAGCAGTACTTC | CASRLLGRGTGQYEQYF
TRBJ1-6 | - | - | TRBV7-9 | TGTGCCAGCAGCCTTGATCAGGGTTCGTCACCCCTCCACTTT | CASSLDQGSSPLHF
TRBJ2-3 | - | - | TRBV13 | TGTGCCAGCAGTCCAAGCACAGATACGCAGTATTTT | CASSPSTDTQYF
TRBJ2-2 | - | - | TRBV4-3 | TGCGCCAGCAGCCACCTTCGGGAGAATAGCGGTTACGGGGAGCTGTTTTTT | CASSHLRENSGYGELFF
TRBJ1-2 | - | - | TRBV4-3 | TGCGCCAGCAGCCAAGATTCGGGGGTGAAGGGCTACACCTTC | CASSQDSGVKGYTF
TRBJ2-3 | few | TRBD1 | TRBV4-3 | TGCGCCAGCAGCCAAGAGGGGACAGTACGCACAGATACGCAGTATTTT | CASSQEGTVRTDTQYF
TRBJ1-1 | once | TRBD1 | TRBV6-5 | TGTGCCGGGTCCCGACAGGGTTACACTGAAGCTTTCTTT | CAGSRQGYTEAFF
TRBJ2-3 | few | - | TRBV7-6 | TGTGCCAGCTCCCGCGTGGGCACAGATACGCAGTATTTT | CASSRVGTDTQYF
TRBJ2-6 | - | - | TRBV6-5 | TGTGCCAGCAGTTACTCGTCAGTCTCTGGGGCCAACGTCCTGACTTTC | CASSYSSVSGANVLTF
TRBJ1-3 | few | TRBD1 | TRBV27 | TGTGCCAGCAGTTTATCGGGACAGTCTGGAAACACCATATATTTT | CASSLSGQSGNTIYF
TRBJ2-2 | once | - | TRBV13 | TGTGCCAGCAGCTACCTACCCGGGGGGCCGGACACCGGGGAGCTGTTTTTT | CASSYLPGGPDTGELFF
TRBJ2-2 | once | TRBD1 | TRBV2 | TGTGCCAGCAGAGTCACAGGGGGCTATGTCGGGGAGCTGTTTTTT | CASRVTGGYVGELFF
TRBJ2-2 | - | - | TRBV7-7 | TGTGCTAGCAGCTTAGATCGGAGAGCCGGGGAGCTGTTTTTT | CASSLDRRAGELFF
TRBJ2-3 | - | - | TRBV10-3 | TGTGCCATCTCCGGGAGTCCCACAGATACGCAGTATTTT | CAISGSPTDTQYF
TRBJ2-5 | - | TRBD2 | TRBV19 | TGTGCCAGTAGTGTGCTAGCGGAAGAGACCCAGTACTTC | CASSVLAEETQYF
TRBJ1-5 | - | - | TRBV28 | TGTGCCAGCAGCCTGCCCGGAGGAGGCAATCAGCCCCAGCATTTT | CASSLPGGGNQPQHF
TRBJ2-7 | - | - | TRBV9 | TGTGCCAGCAGCAACTCACCGGGACAAACGAGCGAGCAGTACTTC | CASSNSPGQTSEQYF
TRBJ1-1 | - | TRBD1 | TRBV18 | TGTGCCAGCTCACTACTAGGGGGCGCCGGGGAAGCTTTCTTT | CASSLLGGAGEAFF
TRBJ2-1 | - | TRBD2 | TRBV9 | TGTGCCAGCAGCAAAAACGCCCTGCCTAGCGGGATATACAATGAGCAGTTCTTC | CASSKNALPSGIYNEQFF
TRBJ1-1 | - | TRBD1 | TRBV7-9 | TGTGCCAGCAACAAGAGAGACAGGGTAGGGACTGAAGCTTTCTTT | CASNKRDRVGTEAFF
TRBJ2-2 | - | - | TRBV5-6 | TGTGCCAACTTCGAGGACAGTCGCACCGGGGAGCTGTTTTTT | CANFEDSRTGELFF
TRBJ2-3 | - | - | TRBV6-5 | TGTGCCAGCAGTTTGTTCCGGGAGACAGATACGCAGTATTTT | CASSLFRETDTQYF
TRBJ1-1 | - | - | TRBV7-9 | TGTTCCAGCAGCCCCGTGAACACTGAAGCTTTCTTT | CSSSPVNTEAFF
TRBJ1-2 | - | TRBD1 | TRBV2 | TGTGCCAGCAGTGGTCAGACAGGGGGCGGCTACACCTTC | CASSGQTGGGYTF
TRBJ2-1 | - | - | TRBV10-1 | TGCGCCAGCAGTGACTTTCGGCGGAATGAGCAGTTCTTC | CASSDFRRNEQFF
TRBJ1-3 | - | TRBD1 | TRBV9 | TGTGCCAGCAGCGTATCGGACAGGGGCGATTACACCATATATTTT | CASSVSDRGDYTIYF
TRBJ2-1 | - | TRBD2 | TRBV7-9 | TGTGCCAGAGAGGCACTAGCGGGAGATGAGCAGTTCTTC | CAREALAGDEQFF